This T cell receptor (beta chain) was sequenced during a study of cytomegalovirus exposure and HLA in healthy donors. Points on this clone: What it binds is not known.

Overall study findings and caveats: Reports credit the classifier with highly specific, highly sensitive diagnosis of cytomegalovirus status.

V was shortened by 1 base and J by 3 bases, with 10 bases between the two germline ends. The CDR3 is made up of 15 amino acids. Germline V lookup: CDR1 SGHTA, CDR2 FQGNSA. The primer mix had 60 Vbeta and 13 Jbeta primers. TCRdb keeps only in-frame clones here, not all; method: immunoSEQ multiplex PCR. The sample contains some 130,000 clones, about 83% of which appear only once. This chain links TRBV7-2 with TRBJ1-5, with a possible D match to TRBD1 (5 bases). The TCR comes from a girl aged 2 to 9 in good health and CMV-seronegative. Sequencing was carried out using PBMCs. CDR3 residues: CASSLDRQLNQPQHF. CDR3 sequence (DNA): TGTGCCAGCAGCTTAGATCGACAGCTCAATCAGCCCCAGCATTTT.